These 16 T cell receptor beta chains were all obtained from the same sample, sequenced in a study of vaccination and CD4 T cells after COVID-19. As to treatment: approximately nine-day PBMC culture with coronavirus spike peptide pools or control peptides (ViraFEST assay). These receptors' antigens are unknown. An Oncomine TCR Beta short-read assay was used to sequence the DNA from cultured CD4+ T cells. TCRdb redid the calling of the PCR reads with MiXCR, one entry per CDR3 protein. The repertoire consists of 15,000 or so distinct CDR3 sequences, with 40% to 50% occurring once and the leading ten covering roughly 8.7%. Specimen: CD4+ T cells from blood, cultured in vitro. These receptors all stem from a human donor who had recovered from COVID-19.

This clonotype is deemed medium-sized (0.01 to 0.1%). The chain joins TRBV24-1 to TRBJ1-2; no firm D call. CDR1 is KGHDR and CDR2 is SFDVKD in the germline V gene. CDR3 length equals 16 residues. V gave up 5 bases and J gave up 0 bases, with 15 bases separating them. The CDR3 loop reads CATSGVPFTPNYGYTF. As DNA, the CDR3 is TGTGCCACCAGTGGGGTTCCATTTACCCCTAACTATGGCTACACCTTC.

This clonotype was detected a few times. This chain uses TRBV2 with TRBJ2-6, with 9 bases aligning to TRBD1. The CDR3 contains 15 residues. Germline V gene lookup returns CDR1 SNHLY and CDR2 FYNNEI. Unmatched junction bases numbered 2, after V lost 6 bases and J lost 2 bases. The DNA of the CDR3 is TGTGCCAGCAGGAGACAGGGGGCTGGGGCCAACGTCCTGACTTTC. Its translation: CASRRQGAGANVLTF.

This rearrangement joins TRBV24-1 to TRBJ2-4; possible D gene TRBD2, 6 bases. This CDR3 comprises 19 residues. Per the germline V gene, CDR1 is KGHDR and CDR2 is SFDVKD. Trimming took off 7 bases at V and 0 bases at J, with 24 bases between the two ends. CDR3 in DNA: TGTGCCACCAGGCCGCAGGCTTCCGGGGGAGTACTAGCCAAAAACATTCAGTACTTC. This codes for CATRPQASGGVLAKNIQYF.

This clonotype has only a few counts. V is TRBV7-8 and J is TRBJ2-5; the match to TRBD2 covers 12 bases. J gave up 6 bases and V 1 base, and 9 bases lay outside the gene matches. The CDR3 is made up of 17 amino acids. Germline assignment: CDR1 SGHVS and CDR2 FQNEAQ. The CDR3 DNA reads TGTGCCAGCAGCTTAGGGCCTAGCGGGAGGGCAAGACAGACCCAGTACTTC. Its translation: CASSLGPSGRARQTQYF.

This chain uses TRBV18 with TRBJ1-5; the D is unclear. The CDR3 extends over 14 amino acids. Germline V CDR1 and CDR2: KGHSH, LQKENI. V was pared by 3 bases and J by 4 bases, with 10 bases between. The CDR3 bases are TGTGCCAGCTCACCGGGAGGGCCTAATCAGCCCCAGCATTTT. This gives the protein CASSPGGPNQPQHF.

The gene calls are TRBV20-1 and TRBJ2-5, with TRBD2 identical over 14 bases. The CDR3 totals 16 residues. CDR1 and CDR2 from the germline V gene are DFQATT and SNEGSKA (reference sequence). V shed 3 bases and J 5 bases; nucleotides not matched to a gene: 8. The CDR3 DNA follows: TGCAGTGCTAGGACTAGCGGGGGGGCATTGGTGGAGACCCAGTACTTC. As protein: CSARTSGGALVETQYF.

The V gene is TRBV6-1, the J gene TRBJ1-1; possibly TRBD1 for D (6 bases). Trimming pared 7 bases from V and 0 bases from J, leaving 12 bases between. The length of the CDR3 is 14 residues. Germline loops: CDR1 MNHNS, CDR2 SASEGT. CDR3 DNA: TGTGCCAGCACCCAGGGACACATGAACACTGAAGCTTTCTTT. Residues: CASTQGHMNTEAFF.

The chain employs TRBV7-9 and TRBJ1-1; 7 positions match TRBD1. This CDR3 has 16 amino acids. CDR1 is SEHNR, CDR2 FQNEAQ, per germline (reference sequence). Trimming at V came to 5 bases and at J to 1 base, leaving 10 bases not matched to a gene. CDR3 protein: CASSQRQGGRNTEAFF. The CDR3 DNA reads as TGTGCCAGCAGCCAACGACAGGGAGGGAGGAACACTGAAGCTTTCTTT.

This clonotype showed up just a few times. The chain joins TRBV15 to TRBJ2-2, with D uncertain. Trimming left V 0 bases short and J 1 base short, with 12 bases between. The CDR3 has 17 residues. CDR1 and CDR2 from the germline V gene are LNHNV and YYDKDF (reference sequence). The CDR3 sequence is CATSREGAAGNTGELFF. CDR3 coding DNA: TGTGCCACCAGCAGAGAAGGTGCAGCAGGGAACACCGGGGAGCTGTTTTTT.

The chain links TRBV6-1 to TRBJ1-5; no clear D gene. Germline CDR1 MNHNS, CDR2 SASEGT. The CDR3 is 15 amino acids. V was shortened by 0 bases and J by 5 bases, with 11 bases between the two germline ends. The CDR3: CASSEASRRDQPQHF. CDR3 DNA: TGTGCCAGCAGTGAAGCGTCCAGAAGAGATCAGCCCCAGCATTTT.

The chain has TRBV5-1 and TRBJ2-3, with a tentative D call TRBD1 (6 bases). The V end was cut by 3 bases, the J end by 0 bases, with 11 bases between. Germline values: CDR1 SGHRS, CDR2 YFSETQ. This CDR3 comprises 15 residues. CDR3 sequence (DNA): TGCGCCAGCAGCTCGGGACACATAAGCACAGATACGCAGTATTTT. Encoded protein: CASSSGHISTDTQYF.

As concerns this clonotype: An end of the junction differs from the germline gene, which may be a read error. The J gene is TRBJ2-1, the V gene TRBV7-2; TRBD2 matches at 15 bases. Germline values: CDR1 SGHTA, CDR2 FQGNSA. This CDR3 is 17 amino acids long. The DNA for the CDR3 is TGTGCCAGCAGCCCGAGACGGACTAGCGGGGGGGCTTCTCTCGGGATCTTC. This translates into CASSPRRTSGGASLGIF.

The sample holds a few counts of this clonotype. The chain combines TRBV27 with TRBJ2-7; D is ambiguous. The CDR3 spans 15 residues. Germline V gene lookup returns CDR1 MNHEY and CDR2 SMNVEV (reference sequence). V lost 2 bases and J lost 6, with 17 bases in between. In DNA, the CDR3 is TGTGCCAGCAGTTTACGTTGGCTAGGAGTGGCCGAGCAGTACTTC. It is translated as CASSLRWLGVAEQYF.

CDR3 region: CASSLVGQGKTEAFF. For the CDR3, the DNA is TGTGCCAGCAGCTTAGTTGGACAGGGTAAGACTGAAGCTTTCTTT. The V gene is TRBV7-2, the J gene TRBJ1-1, with 8 bases identical to TRBD1. The CDR3 loop spans 15 amino acids. CDR1 and CDR2 (germline): SGHTA, FQGNSA. V lost 1 base to trimming and J lost 5 bases; unmatched junction nucleotides: 6.

The chain uses TRBV20-1 and TRBJ1-1; no definite D call. This CDR3 is 12 amino acids long. Germline CDR1 DFQATT, CDR2 SNEGSKA (reference sequence). The V gene lost 7 bases and the J gene lost 1 base, with 10 bases spanning the gap. CDR3 in DNA: TGCAGTGTTTCACAGCAGAACACTGAAGCTTTCTTT. Its protein is CSVSQQNTEAFF.

The chain links TRBV10-3 to TRBJ2-7; 7 nucleotides agree with TRBD1. From germline, CDR1 is ENHRY and CDR2 SYGVKD. CDR3 length: 13 amino acids. V lost 4 bases and J lost 5; bases outside the gene matches: 5. CDR3 region: CAISVRQGDEQYF. DNA of the CDR3: TGTGCCATCAGTGTGAGACAGGGCGACGAGCAGTACTTC.